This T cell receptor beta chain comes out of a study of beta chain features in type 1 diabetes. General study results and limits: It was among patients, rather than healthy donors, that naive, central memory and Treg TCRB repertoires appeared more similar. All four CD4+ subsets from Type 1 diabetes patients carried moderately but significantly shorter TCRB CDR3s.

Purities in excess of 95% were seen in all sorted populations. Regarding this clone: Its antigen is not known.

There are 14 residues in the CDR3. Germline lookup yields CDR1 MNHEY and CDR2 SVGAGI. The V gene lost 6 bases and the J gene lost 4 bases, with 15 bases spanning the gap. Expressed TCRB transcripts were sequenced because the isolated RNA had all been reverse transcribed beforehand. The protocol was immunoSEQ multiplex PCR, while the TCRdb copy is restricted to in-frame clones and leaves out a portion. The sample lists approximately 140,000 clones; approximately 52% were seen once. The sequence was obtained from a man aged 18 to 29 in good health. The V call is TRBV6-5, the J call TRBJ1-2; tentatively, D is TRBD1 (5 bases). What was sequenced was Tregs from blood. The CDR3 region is CASSLGRGTYGYTF. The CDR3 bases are TGTGCCAGCAGCCTAGGACGGGGGACCTATGGCTACACCTTC.